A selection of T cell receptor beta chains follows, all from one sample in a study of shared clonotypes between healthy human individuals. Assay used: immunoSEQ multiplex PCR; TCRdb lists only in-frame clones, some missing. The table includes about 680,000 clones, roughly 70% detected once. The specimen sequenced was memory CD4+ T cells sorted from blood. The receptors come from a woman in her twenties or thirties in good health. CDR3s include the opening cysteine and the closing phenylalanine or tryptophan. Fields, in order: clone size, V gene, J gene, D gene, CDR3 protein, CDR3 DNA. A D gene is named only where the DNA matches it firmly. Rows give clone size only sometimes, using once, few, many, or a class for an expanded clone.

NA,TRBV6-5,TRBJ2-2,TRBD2,CASSGLAEYTGELFF,TGTGCCAGCAGCGGGCTAGCGGAGTACACCGGGGAGCTGTTTTTT
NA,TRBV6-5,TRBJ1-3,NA,CASRAFTGNTIYF,TGTGCCAGCAGGGCATTTACGGGAAACACCATATATTTT
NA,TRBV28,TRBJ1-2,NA,CASTLREGTSNYGYTF,TGTGCCAGCACACTACGGGAGGGCACGTCTAACTATGGCTACACCTTC
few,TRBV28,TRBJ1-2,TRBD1,CASCGTGILRYGYTF,TGTGCCAGCTGCGGGACAGGGATCCTTCGTTATGGCTACACCTTC
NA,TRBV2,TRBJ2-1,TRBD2,CASSVGGARGGRAGQFF,TGTGCCAGCAGTGTTGGGGGGGCCCGCGGCGGGAGGGCCGGGCAGTTCTTC
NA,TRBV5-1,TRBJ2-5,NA,CASRKERFQETQYF,TGCGCCAGCAGGAAGGAGAGGTTCCAAGAGACCCAGTACTTC
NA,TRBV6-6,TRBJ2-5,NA,CASRGQGGQETQYF,TGTGCCAGCCGGGGGCAGGGAGGACAAGAGACCCAGTACTTC
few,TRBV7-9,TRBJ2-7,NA,CASSLERLGYEQYF,TGTGCCAGCAGCTTAGAACGCCTAGGCTACGAGCAGTACTTC
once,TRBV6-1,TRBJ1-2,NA,CASSAAEPSNYGYTF,TGTGCCAGCAGTGCCGCCGAGCCCTCTAACTATGGCTACACCTTC
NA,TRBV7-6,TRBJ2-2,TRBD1,CASSLGQANTGELFF,TGTGCCAGCAGCCTTGGACAGGCGAACACCGGGGAGCTGTTTTTT
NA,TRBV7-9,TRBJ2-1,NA,CASSPRLDYEQFF,TGTGCCAGCAGCCCTAGACTAGATTATGAGCAGTTCTTC
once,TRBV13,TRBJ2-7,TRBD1,CASSLDEGRGPSSYEQYF,TGTGCCAGCAGCTTAGACGAAGGAAGGGGGCCCAGCTCCTACGAGCAGTACTTC
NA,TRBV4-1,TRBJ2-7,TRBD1,CASSQETGGSKYF,TGCGCCAGCAGCCAAGAAACAGGGGGTTCGAAGTACTTC
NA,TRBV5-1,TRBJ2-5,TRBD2,CASSLGLAETQYF,TGCGCCAGCAGCTTGGGACTAGCAGAGACCCAGTACTTC
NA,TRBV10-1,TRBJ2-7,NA,CASSEVGREGYEQYF,TGCGCCAGCAGTGAGGTTGGGCGGGAAGGCTACGAGCAGTACTTC
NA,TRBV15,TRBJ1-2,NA,CATSRDPFAGQSFYGYTF,TGTGCCACCAGCAGAGATCCCTTCGCAGGACAGAGCTTCTATGGCTACACCTTC
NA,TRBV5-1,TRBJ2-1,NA,CASSLGAGGRINEQFF,TGCGCCAGCAGCTTGGGGGCCGGGGGCCGCATCAATGAGCAGTTCTTC
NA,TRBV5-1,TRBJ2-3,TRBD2,CASGPMTSGADTQYF,TGCGCCAGCGGCCCCATGACTAGCGGCGCGGATACGCAGTATTTT
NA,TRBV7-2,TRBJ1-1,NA,CASSLGGWWTEAFF,TGTGCCAGCAGCTTAGGGGGGTGGTGGACTGAAGCTTTCTTT
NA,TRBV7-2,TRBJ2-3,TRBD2,CASSLALGSGTTDTQYF,TGTGCCAGCAGCTTAGCGCTCGGTAGCGGGACGACAGATACGCAGTATTTT
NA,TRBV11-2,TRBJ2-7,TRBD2,CASSLSGSWSYEQYF,TGTGCCAGCAGCTTAAGCGGGAGTTGGTCCTACGAGCAGTACTTC
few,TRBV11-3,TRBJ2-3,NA,CASSFGSEATTDTQYF,TGTGCCAGCAGCTTTGGTTCAGAAGCTACGACAGATACGCAGTATTTT
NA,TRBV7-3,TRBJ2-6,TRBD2,CASSLLGVAGISGANVLTF,TGTGCCAGCAGCTTACTCGGGGTAGCGGGTATCTCTGGGGCCAACGTCCTGACTTTC
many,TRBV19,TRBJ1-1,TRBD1,CASSLDRGRTEAFF,TGTGCCAGTAGTTTGGACAGGGGGAGGACTGAAGCTTTCTTT
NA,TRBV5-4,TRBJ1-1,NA,CASSPGGGRNAEAFF,TGTGCCAGCAGCCCTGGGGGGGGGCGGAACGCTGAAGCTTTCTTT
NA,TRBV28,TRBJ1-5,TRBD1,CASSPQRGQSFNQPQHF,TGTGCCAGCAGTCCTCAGCGGGGACAGAGTTTCAATCAGCCCCAGCATTTT
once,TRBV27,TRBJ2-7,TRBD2,CASSLNSGRDYEQYF,TGTGCCAGCAGTTTGAATAGCGGGAGGGATTACGAGCAGTACTTC
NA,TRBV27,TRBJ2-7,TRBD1,CASRGKGTGGAYEQYF,TGTGCCAGCAGGGGAAAAGGGACAGGGGGCGCCTACGAGCAGTACTTC
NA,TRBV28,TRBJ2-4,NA,CASSPALGSSIQYF,TGTGCCAGCAGCCCCGCCCTCGGGAGCAGCATTCAGTACTTC
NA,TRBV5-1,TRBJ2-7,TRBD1,CASSLAAGGYEQYF,TGCGCCAGCAGCTTGGCTGCAGGGGGCTACGAGCAGTACTTC
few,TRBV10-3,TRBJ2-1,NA,CAISLRGDEQFF,TGTGCCATCAGTCTTCGCGGGGATGAGCAGTTCTTC
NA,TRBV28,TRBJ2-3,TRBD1,CASSLPGQGLGTQYF,TGTGCCAGCAGTTTACCGGGACAGGGCCTTGGTACGCAGTATTTT
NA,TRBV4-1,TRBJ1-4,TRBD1,CASSQGDLGQANEKLFF,TGCGCCAGCAGCCAAGGTGATCTGGGACAGGCTAATGAAAAACTGTTTTTT
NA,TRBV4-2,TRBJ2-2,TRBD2,CASSQGGGRGYTGELFF,TGTGCCAGCAGCCAGGGAGGAGGGAGGGGATACACCGGGGAGCTGTTTTTT
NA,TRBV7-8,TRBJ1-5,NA,CASSPERTSNQPQHF,TGTGCCAGCAGCCCCGAGCGCACTAGCAATCAGCCCCAGCATTTT
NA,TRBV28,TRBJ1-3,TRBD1,CASSLPGGGNTIYF,TGTGCCAGCAGTTTGCCAGGGGGAGGAAACACCATATATTTT
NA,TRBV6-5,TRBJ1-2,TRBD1,CATLDRLGGYTF,TGTGCCACCCTGGACAGGTTAGGTGGCTACACCTTC
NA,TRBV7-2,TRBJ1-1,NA,CASSRQGRTSEAFF,TGTGCCAGCAGTCGCCAGGGGCGGACCTCGGAAGCTTTCTTT
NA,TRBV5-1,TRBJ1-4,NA,CASSYTGPGFNEKLFF,TGCGCCAGCAGCTATACCGGACCAGGCTTTAATGAAAAACTGTTTTTT
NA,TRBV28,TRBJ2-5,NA,CASSSLGETQYF,TGTGCCAGCAGTTCCCTAGGAGAGACCCAGTACTTC
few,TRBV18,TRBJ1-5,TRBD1,CASSATGGNQPQHF,TGTGCCAGCTCAGCGACAGGGGGCAATCAGCCCCAGCATTTT
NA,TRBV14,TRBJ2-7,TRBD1,CASSPGTGSYEQYF,TGTGCCAGCAGCCCCGGGACAGGTTCCTACGAGCAGTACTTC
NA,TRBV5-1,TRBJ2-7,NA,CASKEGGLPYEQYF,TGCGCCAGCAAGGAGGGAGGACTGCCCTACGAGCAGTACTTC
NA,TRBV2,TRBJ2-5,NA,CASSGPSRGIQETQYF,TGTGCCAGCAGTGGGCCAAGTAGGGGGATTCAAGAGACCCAGTACTTC
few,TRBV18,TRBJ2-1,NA,CASSPGSSEQFF,TGTGCCAGCTCACCAGGGAGTTCCGAGCAGTTCTTC
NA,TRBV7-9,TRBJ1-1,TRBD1,CASSLAGTGDGAFF,TGTGCCAGCAGCTTAGCGGGGACAGGGGATGGAGCTTTCTTT
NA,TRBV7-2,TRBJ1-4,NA,CASSRAGKLFF,TGTGCCAGCAGCAGGGCGGGTAAACTGTTTTTT
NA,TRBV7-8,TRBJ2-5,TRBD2,CASSLEIAGVSKTQYF,TGTGCCAGCAGCTTAGAAATAGCGGGAGTATCGAAGACCCAGTACTTC
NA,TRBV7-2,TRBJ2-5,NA,CASSLFQETQYF,TGTGCCAGCAGCTTATTTCAGGAGACCCAGTACTTC
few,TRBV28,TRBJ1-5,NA,CATIREPQPQHF,TGTGCCACCATCAGGGAACCGCAGCCCCAGCATTTT
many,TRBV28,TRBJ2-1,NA,CASTPAGTPDSYNEQFF,TGTGCCAGCACGCCCGCCGGGACTCCCGACTCCTACAATGAGCAGTTCTTC
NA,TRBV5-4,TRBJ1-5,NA,CASSFDVGQPQHF,TGTGCCAGCAGCTTTGATGTAGGTCAGCCCCAGCATTTT
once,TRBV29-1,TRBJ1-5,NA,CSVQYGRNQPQHF,TGCAGCGTTCAATACGGTAGAAATCAGCCCCAGCATTTT
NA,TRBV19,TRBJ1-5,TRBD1,CASTGGDRVRPQHF,TGTGCCAGTACAGGGGGCGACAGGGTGAGGCCCCAGCATTTT